This T cell receptor (beta chain) was found in a study of blood T cells in healthy people across ages. Study overall: For every two T cells, template switching captured about one barcoded beta molecule.

V was trimmed by 5 bases and J by 1 base, leaving 10 bases between them. This CDR3 contains 14 residues. With a J-beta primer mix and a sample-barcoded 5' primer, a second PCR ran roughly 6 to 12 cycles. TCRdb processed the 5' RACE reads anew with MiXCR; each CDR3 protein has one entry. The data show about 730,000 distinct CDR3 sequences, about 40% seen once. This clonotype appeared many times. At least 5 micrograms of total RNA were extracted per sample. The sequencing sample was made of blood. V gene TRBV12-3 or TRBV12-4 combines with J gene TRBJ2-3; a weak D match, TRBD2 (7 bases). This receptor was obtained from a woman aged 55 to 70 in good health. CDR3 DNA sequence: TGTGCCAGCAGTGGCGGGGGCGGCACAGATACGCAGTATTTT. Its protein is CASSGGGGTDTQYF.